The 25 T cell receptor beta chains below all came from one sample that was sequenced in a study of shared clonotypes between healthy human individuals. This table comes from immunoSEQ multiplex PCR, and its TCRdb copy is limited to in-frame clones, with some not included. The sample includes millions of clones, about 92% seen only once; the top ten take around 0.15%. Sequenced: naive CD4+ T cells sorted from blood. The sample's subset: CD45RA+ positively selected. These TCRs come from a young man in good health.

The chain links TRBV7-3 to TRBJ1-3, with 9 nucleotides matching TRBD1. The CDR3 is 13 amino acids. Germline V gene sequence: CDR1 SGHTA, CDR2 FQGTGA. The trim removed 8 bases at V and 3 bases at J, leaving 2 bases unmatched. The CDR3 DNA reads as TGTGCCAGCGGACAGGGGATTGGAAACACCATATATTTT. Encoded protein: CASGQGIGNTIYF.

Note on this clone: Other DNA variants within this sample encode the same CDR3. The CDR3 DNA sequence: TGTGCCAGCAGCCTGGACTATCAGCCCCAGCATTTT. Its protein is CASSLDYQPQHF. The V and J genes are TRBV7-9 and TRBJ1-5; D is unclear. CDR3 length: 12 amino acids. Germline V gives CDR1 SEHNR, CDR2 FQNEAQ (reference sequence). V was cut by 5 bases and J by 5 bases, with 7 bases left in between.

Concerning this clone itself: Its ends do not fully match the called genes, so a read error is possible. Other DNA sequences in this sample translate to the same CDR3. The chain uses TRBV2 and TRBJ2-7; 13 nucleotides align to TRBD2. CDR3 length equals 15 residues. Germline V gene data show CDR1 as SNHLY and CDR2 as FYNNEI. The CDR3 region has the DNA TGTGCCAGCAGGGAAGGACTAGCGGGAGCTTACGAGCAGTACTTC. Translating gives CASREGLAGAYEQYF.

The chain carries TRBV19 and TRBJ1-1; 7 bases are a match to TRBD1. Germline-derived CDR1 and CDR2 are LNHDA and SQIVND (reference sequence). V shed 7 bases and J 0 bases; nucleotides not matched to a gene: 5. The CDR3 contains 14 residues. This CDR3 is CASTSGGLNTEAFF. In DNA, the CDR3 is TGTGCCAGTACTTCAGGGGGTTTGAACACTGAAGCTTTCTTT.

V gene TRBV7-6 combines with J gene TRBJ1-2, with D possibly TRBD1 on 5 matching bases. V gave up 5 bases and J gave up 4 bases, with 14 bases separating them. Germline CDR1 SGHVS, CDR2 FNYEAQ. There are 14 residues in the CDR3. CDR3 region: CASSADPGTYGYTF. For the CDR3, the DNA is TGTGCCAGCAGCGCCGACCCAGGGACCTATGGCTACACCTTC. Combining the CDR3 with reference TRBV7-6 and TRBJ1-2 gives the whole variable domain GAGVSQSPRYKVTKRGQDVALRCDPISGHVSLYWYRQALGQGPEFLTYFNYEAQQDKSGLPNDRFSAERPEGSISTLTIQRTEQRDSAMYRCASSADPGTYGYTFGSGTRLTVV.

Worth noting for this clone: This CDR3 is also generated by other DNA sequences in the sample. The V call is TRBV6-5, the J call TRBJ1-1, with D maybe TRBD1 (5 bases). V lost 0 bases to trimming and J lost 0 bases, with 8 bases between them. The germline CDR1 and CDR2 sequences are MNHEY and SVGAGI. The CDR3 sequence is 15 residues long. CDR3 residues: CASSYSGGVNTEAFF. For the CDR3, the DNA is TGTGCCAGCAGTTACTCGGGAGGGGTGAACACTGAAGCTTTCTTT.

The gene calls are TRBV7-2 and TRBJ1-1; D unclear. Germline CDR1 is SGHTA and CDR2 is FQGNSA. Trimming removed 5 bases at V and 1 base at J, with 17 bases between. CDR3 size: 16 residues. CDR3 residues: CASSLYKDKRNTEAFF. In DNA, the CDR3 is TGTGCCAGCAGCCTATACAAGGATAAAAGGAACACTGAAGCTTTCTTT.

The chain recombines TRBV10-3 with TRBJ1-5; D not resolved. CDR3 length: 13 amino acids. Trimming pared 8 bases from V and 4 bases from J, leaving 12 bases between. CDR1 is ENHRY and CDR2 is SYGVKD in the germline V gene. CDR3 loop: CAIGSVGNQPQHF. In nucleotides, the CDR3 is TGTGCCATCGGTTCAGTCGGAAATCAGCCCCAGCATTTT.

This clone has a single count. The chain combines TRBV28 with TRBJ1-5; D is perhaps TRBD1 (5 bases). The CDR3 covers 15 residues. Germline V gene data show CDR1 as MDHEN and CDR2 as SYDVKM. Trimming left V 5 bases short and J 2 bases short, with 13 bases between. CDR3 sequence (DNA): TGTGCCAGCAGTACACCAGGGTTGGGCAATCAGCCCCAGCATTTT. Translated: CASSTPGLGNQPQHF.

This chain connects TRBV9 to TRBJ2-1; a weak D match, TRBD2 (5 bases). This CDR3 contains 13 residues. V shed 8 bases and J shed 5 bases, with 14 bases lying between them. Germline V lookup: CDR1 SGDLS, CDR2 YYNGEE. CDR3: CASLGEKDNEQFF. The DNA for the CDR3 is TGTGCCAGTCTCGGGGAAAAGGACAATGAGCAGTTCTTC.

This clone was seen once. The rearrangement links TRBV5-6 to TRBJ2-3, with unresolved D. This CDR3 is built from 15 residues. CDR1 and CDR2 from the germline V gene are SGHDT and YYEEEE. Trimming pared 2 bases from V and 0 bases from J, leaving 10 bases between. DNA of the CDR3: TGTGCCAGCAGCTTTGGGCTAGATAGCACAGATACGCAGTATTTT. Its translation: CASSFGLDSTDTQYF. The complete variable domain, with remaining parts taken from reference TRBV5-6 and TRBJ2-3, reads DAGVTQSPTHLIKTRGQQVTLRCSPKSGHDTVSWYQQALGQGPQFIFQYYEEEERQRGNFPDRFSGHQFPNYSSELNVNALLLGDSALYLCASSFGLDSTDTQYFGPGTRLTVL.

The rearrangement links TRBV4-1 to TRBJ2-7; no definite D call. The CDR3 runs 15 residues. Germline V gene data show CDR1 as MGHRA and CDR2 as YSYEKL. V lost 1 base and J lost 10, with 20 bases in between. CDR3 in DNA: TGCGCCAGCAGCCAAGCCCGCACTAATCAGAATAGACAGTACTTC. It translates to CASSQARTNQNRQYF.

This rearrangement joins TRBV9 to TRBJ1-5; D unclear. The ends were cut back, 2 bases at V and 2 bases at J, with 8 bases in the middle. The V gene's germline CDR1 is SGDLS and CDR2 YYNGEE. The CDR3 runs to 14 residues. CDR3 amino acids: CASSVRWCNQPQHF. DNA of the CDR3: TGTGCCAGCAGCGTCCGGTGGTGCAATCAGCCCCAGCATTTT.

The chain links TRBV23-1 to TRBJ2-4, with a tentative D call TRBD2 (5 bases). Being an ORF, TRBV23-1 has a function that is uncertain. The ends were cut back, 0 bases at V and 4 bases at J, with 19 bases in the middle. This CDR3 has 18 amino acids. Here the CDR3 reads CASSQSTNGGRRKNIQYF. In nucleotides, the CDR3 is TGCGCCAGCAGTCAATCGACTAACGGCGGCAGGAGAAAAAACATTCAGTACTTC.

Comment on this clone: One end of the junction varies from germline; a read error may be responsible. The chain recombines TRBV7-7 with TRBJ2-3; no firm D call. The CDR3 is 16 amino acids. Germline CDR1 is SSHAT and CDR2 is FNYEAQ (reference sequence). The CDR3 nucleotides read TGTGCTAGCAGCTTAGCTTCCGGACCCGCGCCAGATACGCAGTATTTT. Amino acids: CASSLASGPAPDTQYF. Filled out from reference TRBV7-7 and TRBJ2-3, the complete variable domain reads GAGVSQSPRYKVTKRGQDVTLRCDPISSHATLYWYQQALGQGPEFLTYFNYEAQPDKSGLPSDRFSAERPEGSISTLTIQRTEQRDSAMYRCASSLASGPAPDTQYFGPGTRLTVL.

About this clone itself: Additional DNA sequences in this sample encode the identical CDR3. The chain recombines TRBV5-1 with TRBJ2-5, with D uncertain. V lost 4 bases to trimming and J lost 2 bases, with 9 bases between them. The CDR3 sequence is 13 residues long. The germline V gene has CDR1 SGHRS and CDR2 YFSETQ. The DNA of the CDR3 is TGCGCCAGCAGCCCGGGCCTACAAGAGACCCAGTACTTC. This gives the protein CASSPGLQETQYF.

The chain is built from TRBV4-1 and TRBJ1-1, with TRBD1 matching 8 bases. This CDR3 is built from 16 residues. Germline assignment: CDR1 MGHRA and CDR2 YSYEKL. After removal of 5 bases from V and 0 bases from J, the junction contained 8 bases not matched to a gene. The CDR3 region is CASSVTGGALNTEAFF. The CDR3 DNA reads TGCGCCAGCAGCGTAACAGGGGGGGCCTTGAACACTGAAGCTTTCTTT.

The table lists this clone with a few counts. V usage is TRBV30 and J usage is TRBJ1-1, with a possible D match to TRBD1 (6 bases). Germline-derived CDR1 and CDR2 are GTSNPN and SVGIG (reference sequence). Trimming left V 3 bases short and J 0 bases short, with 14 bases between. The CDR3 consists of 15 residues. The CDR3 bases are TGTGCCTGGAGGAGGGGGTCCCTCATGAACACTGAAGCTTTCTTT. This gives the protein CAWRRGSLMNTEAFF. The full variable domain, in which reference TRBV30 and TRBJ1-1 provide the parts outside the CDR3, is SQTIHQWPATLVQPVGSPLSLECTVEGTSNPNLYWYRQAAGRGLQLLFYSVGIGQISSEVPQNLSASRPQDRQFILSSKKLLLSDSGFYLCAWRRGSLMNTEAFFGQGTRLTVV.

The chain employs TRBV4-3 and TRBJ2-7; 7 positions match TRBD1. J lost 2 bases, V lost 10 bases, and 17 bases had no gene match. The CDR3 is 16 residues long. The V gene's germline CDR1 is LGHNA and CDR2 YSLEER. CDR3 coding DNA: TGCGCCACTCCCACGCTTCCGGGACAGCTCACCTACGAGCAGTACTTC. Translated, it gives CATPTLPGQLTYEQYF.

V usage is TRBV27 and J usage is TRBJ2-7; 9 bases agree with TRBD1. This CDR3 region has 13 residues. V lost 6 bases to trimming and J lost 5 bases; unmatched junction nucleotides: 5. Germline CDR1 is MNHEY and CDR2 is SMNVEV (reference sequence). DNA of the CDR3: TGTGCCAGCAGGAGACAGGGGGGCCACGAGCAGTACTTC. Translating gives CASRRQGGHEQYF.

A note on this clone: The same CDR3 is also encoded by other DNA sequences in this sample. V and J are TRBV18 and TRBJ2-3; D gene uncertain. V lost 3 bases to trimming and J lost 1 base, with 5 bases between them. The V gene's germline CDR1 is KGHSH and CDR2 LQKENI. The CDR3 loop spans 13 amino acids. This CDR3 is CASSPSGTDTQYF. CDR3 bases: TGTGCCAGCTCACCCTCCGGCACAGATACGCAGTATTTT.

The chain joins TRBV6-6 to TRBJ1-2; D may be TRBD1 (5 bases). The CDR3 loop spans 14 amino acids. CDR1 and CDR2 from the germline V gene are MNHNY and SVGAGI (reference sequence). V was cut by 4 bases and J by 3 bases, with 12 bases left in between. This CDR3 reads CASSLMGRYYGYTF. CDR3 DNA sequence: TGTGCCAGCAGTTTAATGGGGCGGTACTATGGCTACACCTTC.

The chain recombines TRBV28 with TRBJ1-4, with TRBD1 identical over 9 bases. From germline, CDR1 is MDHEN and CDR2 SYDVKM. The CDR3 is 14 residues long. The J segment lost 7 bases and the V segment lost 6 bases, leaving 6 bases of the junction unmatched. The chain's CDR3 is CASRPTGGIEKLFF. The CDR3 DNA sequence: TGTGCCAGCAGGCCGACAGGGGGAATTGAAAAACTGTTTTTT. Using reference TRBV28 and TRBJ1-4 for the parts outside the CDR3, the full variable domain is DVKVTQSSRYLVKRTGEKVFLECVQDMDHENMFWYRQDPGLGLRLIYFSYDVKMKEKGDIPEGYSVSREKKERFSLILESASTNQTSMYLCASRPTGGIEKLFFGSGTQLSVL.

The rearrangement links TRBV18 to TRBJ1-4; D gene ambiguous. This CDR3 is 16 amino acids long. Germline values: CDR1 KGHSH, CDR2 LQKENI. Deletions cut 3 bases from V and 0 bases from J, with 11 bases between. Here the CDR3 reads CASSPSAGSTNEKLFF. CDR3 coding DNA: TGTGCCAGCTCACCCTCCGCCGGGTCAACTAATGAAAAACTGTTTTTT.

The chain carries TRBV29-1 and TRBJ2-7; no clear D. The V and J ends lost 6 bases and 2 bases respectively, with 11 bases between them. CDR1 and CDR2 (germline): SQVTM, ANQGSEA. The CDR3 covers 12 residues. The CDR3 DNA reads TGCAGCGTGAGGACCGCCACCTACGAGCAGTACTTC. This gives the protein CSVRTATYEQYF.